This TCR beta chain was recovered during a study of blood T cell repertoires in COVID-19. Background on the study: Specimens from acute and convalescent COVID-19 originated in the United States, Italy and Spain. Nucleic acid was either cDNA or gDNA, and it came from T cells, B-cell-depleted T cells, or PBMCs.

This clone was detected only once. Per the authors' pipeline: From reference gene primer amplification, estimates of nucleated cell counts were derived. Using immunoSEQ multiplex PCR, the repertoire was profiled, and TCRdb retains in-frame clones only, with some absent. D and trimming come from the DNA, and the V and J calls and clone size come from that table. The table records over 120,000 clones, roughly 82% of them present only once. Germline lookup yields CDR1 MNHEY and CDR2 SVGEGT. The CDR3 is 16 residues long. Trimming took off 0 bases at V and 7 bases at J, with 16 bases between the two ends. Sequenced input: peripheral blood. The chain is built from TRBV6-2 or TRBV6-3 and TRBJ2-1; D perhaps matches TRBD1 (5 bases). This sequence originates from a man aged 55 to 70 with active or convalescent COVID-19. The CDR3 coding sequence is TGTGCCAGCAGTTACTCGAGACAGAGTCCGAGGAATGAGCAGTTCTTC. It translates to CASSYSRQSPRNEQFF.